This TCR beta chain originates from a study of blood T cell repertoires in COVID-19. Whole-study context: COVID-19 samples collected from the United States, Italy and Spain covered acute and convalescent phases.

How the authors handled the data: Amplification from reference gene primers served as the basis for estimated nucleated cell counts. Profiled with immunoSEQ multiplex PCR; TCRdb holds only in-frame clones, not every one. The V and J calls and clone size are taken from that table; D and trimming were inferred from the DNA. The sample holds approximately 390,000 clones; around 90% are singletons and the top ten take 2% to 2.5%. This study enrolled people aged about 18 to 90 from roughly 22 US geographic areas. V was trimmed by 1 base and J by 7 bases, leaving 8 bases between them. There are 13 residues in the CDR3. The V gene's germline CDR1 is SGHTA and CDR2 FQGNSA.

The clonotype originates from a woman aged 40 to 50 with acute COVID-19. The sequencing sample was made of PBMCs or T cells enriched from blood (not recorded which). The chain combines TRBV7-2 with TRBJ1-5; D is uncertain. CDR3 loop: CASSLGQNQPQHF. The CDR3 DNA sequence: TGTGCCAGCAGCTTAGGACAAAACCAGCCCCAGCATTTT.